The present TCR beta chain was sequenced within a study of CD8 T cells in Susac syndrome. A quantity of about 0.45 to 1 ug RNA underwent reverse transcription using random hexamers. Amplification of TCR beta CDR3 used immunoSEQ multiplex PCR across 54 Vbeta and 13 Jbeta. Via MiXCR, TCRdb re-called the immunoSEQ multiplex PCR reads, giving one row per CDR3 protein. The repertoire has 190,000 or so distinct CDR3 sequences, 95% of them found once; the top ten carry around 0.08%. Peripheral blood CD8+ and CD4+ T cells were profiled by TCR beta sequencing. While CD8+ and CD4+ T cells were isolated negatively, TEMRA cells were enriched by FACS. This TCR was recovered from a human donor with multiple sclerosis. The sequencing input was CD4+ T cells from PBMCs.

The CDR3 loop reads CASTPEGTFPTGELFF. In nucleotides, the CDR3 is TGTGCCAGCACTCCGGAGGGTACCTTTCCGACCGGGGAGCTGTTTTTT. This chain links TRBV5-4 with TRBJ2-2; perhaps TRBD2 as D (6 bases). V lost 6 bases, J lost 5 bases, and 20 bases lay in between. This CDR3 contains 16 residues. Germline V CDR1 and CDR2: SGHNT, YYREEE (reference sequence).